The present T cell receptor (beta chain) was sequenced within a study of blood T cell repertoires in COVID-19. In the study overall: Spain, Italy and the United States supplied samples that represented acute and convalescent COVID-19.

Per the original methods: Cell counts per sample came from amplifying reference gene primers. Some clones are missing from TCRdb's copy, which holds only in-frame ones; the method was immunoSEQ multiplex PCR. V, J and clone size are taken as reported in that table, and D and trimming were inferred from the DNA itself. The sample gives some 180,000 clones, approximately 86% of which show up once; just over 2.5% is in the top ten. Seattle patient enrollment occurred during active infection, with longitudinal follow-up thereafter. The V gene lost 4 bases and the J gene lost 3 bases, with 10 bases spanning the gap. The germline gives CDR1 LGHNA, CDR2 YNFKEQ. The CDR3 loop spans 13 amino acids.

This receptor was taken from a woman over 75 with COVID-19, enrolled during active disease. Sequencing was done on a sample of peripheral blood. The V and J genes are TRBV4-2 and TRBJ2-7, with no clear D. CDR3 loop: CASSPEHNYEQYF. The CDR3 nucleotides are TGTGCCAGCAGCCCCGAGCATAACTACGAGCAGTACTTC.